One sample yielded the 5 T cell receptor beta chains listed below, sequenced in a study of cytotoxic CD8 clonotypes in ibrutinib-treated CLL. Using immunoSEQ multiplex PCR, the repertoire was profiled, and TCRdb retains in-frame clones only, with some absent. The top ten hold 15% of the sample, which has 250,000 or so clones, 70% seen once. Sequencing used PBMCs, obtained after 24 months of ibrutinib treatment. Receptor source: a human donor with chronic lymphocytic leukemia.

This clone came up a few times. The chain employs TRBV4-1 and TRBJ1-2; D perhaps matches TRBD1 (5 bases). This CDR3 is built from 16 residues. The germline gives CDR1 MGHRA, CDR2 YSYEKL. The V end lost 8 bases, the J end lost 4 bases, and 23 bases lay between the germline ends. The CDR3 loop is CASAVEQGRASYGYTF. For the CDR3, the DNA is TGCGCCAGCGCCGTAGAGCAGGGAAGAGCTAGCTATGGCTACACCTTC.

The genes are TRBV19 and TRBJ2-2; D is unclear. The CDR3 runs to 13 residues. The germline CDR1 and CDR2 sequences are LNHDA and SQIVND (reference sequence). V lost 3 bases to trimming and J lost 7 bases, with 9 bases between them. This chain's CDR3 is CASSIIPGGELFF. The CDR3 DNA sequence: TGTGCCAGTAGTATTATCCCAGGCGGGGAGCTGTTTTTT. The variable domain in full, with the rest retrieved from reference TRBV19 and TRBJ2-2, is DGGITQSPKYLFRKEGQNVTLSCEQNLNHDAMYWYRQDPGQGLRLIYYSQIVNDFQKGDIAEGYSVSREKKESFPLTVTSAQKNPTAFYLCASSIIPGGELFFGEGSRLTVL.

This chain uses TRBV4-3 with TRBJ2-7; no reliable D call. Germline CDR1 LGHNA, CDR2 YSLEER. Trimming took 0 bases from V and 9 from J, leaving 12 bases between them. The CDR3 is made up of 13 amino acids. CDR3: CASSQDSGTAQYF. In DNA form, the CDR3 reads TGCGCCAGCAGCCAAGATAGTGGAACTGCGCAGTACTTC.

The genes are TRBV29-1 and TRBJ1-2; 7 nucleotides agree with TRBD1. The V segment lost 7 bases and the J segment 2 bases; nucleotides outside the gene matches: 4. This CDR3 comprises 12 residues. Germline assignment: CDR1 SQVTM and CDR2 ANQGSEA. CDR3 DNA: TGCAGCGGGCAACAGGGGAACTATGGCTACACCTTC. Protein product: CSGQQGNYGYTF.

The chain has TRBV28 and TRBJ2-3; D is unresolved. Deletions cut 5 bases from V and 5 bases from J, with 17 bases between. This CDR3 comprises 15 residues. Germline CDR1 reads MDHEN; CDR2 reads SYDVKM. In nucleotides, the CDR3 is TGTGCCAGCAGTCCCCCTGGCTCCTGGGGAGATACGCAGTATTTT. Protein sequence: CASSPPGSWGDTQYF.